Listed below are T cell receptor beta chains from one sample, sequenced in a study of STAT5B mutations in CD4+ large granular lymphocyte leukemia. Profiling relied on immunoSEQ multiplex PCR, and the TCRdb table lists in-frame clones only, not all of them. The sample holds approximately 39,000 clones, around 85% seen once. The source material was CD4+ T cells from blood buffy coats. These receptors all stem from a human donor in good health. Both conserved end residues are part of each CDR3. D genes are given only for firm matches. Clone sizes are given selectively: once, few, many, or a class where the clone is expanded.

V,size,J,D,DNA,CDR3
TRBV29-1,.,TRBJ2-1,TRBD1,TGCAGCGTCCAGACAGGGGCGATTTACAATGAGCAGTTCTTC,CSVQTGAIYNEQFF
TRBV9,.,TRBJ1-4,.,TGTGCCAGCAGCGTAGCCGGGTCGGGGGGAGAAAAACTGTTTTTT,CASSVAGSGGEKLFF
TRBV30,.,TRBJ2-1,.,TGTGCCTGGAGTGGACCCTACAATGAGCAGTTCTTC,CAWSGPYNEQFF
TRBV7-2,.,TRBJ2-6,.,TGTGCCAGCAGCTTCTCTGGGGCCAACGTCCTGACTTTC,CASSFSGANVLTF
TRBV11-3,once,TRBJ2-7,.,TGTGCCAGCAGCCCCGAGACGAGGGGCGAGCAGTACTTC,CASSPETRGEQYF
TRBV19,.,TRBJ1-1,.,TGTGCCAGTAGTATAGTTAGGCTTTTGAACACTGAAGCTTTCTTT,CASSIVRLLNTEAFF
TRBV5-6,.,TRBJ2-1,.,TGTGCCAGCAGCCTCTCCGGGACATTTTTTGAGCAGTTCTTC,CASSLSGTFFEQFF
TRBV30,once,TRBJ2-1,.,TGTGCCTGGAGTGTCTTGGGCCTTGGGGAGCAGTTCTTC,CAWSVLGLGEQFF
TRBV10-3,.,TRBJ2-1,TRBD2,TGTGCCATCAGTGGGACTAGCGGGGGCTATGAGCAGTTCTTC,CAISGTSGGYEQFF
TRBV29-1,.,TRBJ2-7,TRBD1,TGCAGCGTTGAGGGGGCAGGGGGCCGAACCTACGAGCAGTACTTC,CSVEGAGGRTYEQYF
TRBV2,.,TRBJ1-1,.,TGTGCCAGCAGGGTGGGAGGGCCAGCTGAAGCTTTCTTT,CASRVGGPAEAFF
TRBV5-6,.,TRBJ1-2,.,TGTGCCAGCAGCACGGGGCAAGCGTATGGCTACACCTTC,CASSTGQAYGYTF
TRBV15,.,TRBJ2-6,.,TGTGCCACCAGAGGGTCTGGGGCCAACGTCCTGACTTTC,CATRGSGANVLTF
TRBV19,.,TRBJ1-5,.,TGTGCCAGTAGTATAGGCCCCTTTCGTAGCAATCAGCCCCAGCATTTT,CASSIGPFRSNQPQHF
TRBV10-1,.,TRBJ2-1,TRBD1,TGCGCCAGCAGCCGTACAGGGGGAAGATACAATGAGCAGTTCTTC,CASSRTGGRYNEQFF
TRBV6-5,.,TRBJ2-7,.,TGTGCCAGCAACCGGGGTCGGATAGCCTACGAGCAGTACTTC,CASNRGRIAYEQYF
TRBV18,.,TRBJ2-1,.,TGTGCCAGCTCACCACCGAATCCGTTTCGCTCCTACAATGAGCAGTTCTTC,CASSPPNPFRSYNEQFF
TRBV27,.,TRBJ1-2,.,TGTGCCAGCAGTCCACAGGGCGGCTATGGCTACACCTTC,CASSPQGGYGYTF
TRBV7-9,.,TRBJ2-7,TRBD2,TGTGCCAGCAGCCCGCACGGTGGCGGGAGGACCTACGAGCAGTACTTC,CASSPHGGGRTYEQYF
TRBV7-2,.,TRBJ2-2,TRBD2,TGTGCCAGCAGCCCTTCTAGGCTAGCGGCCAACACCGGGGAGCTGTTTTTT,CASSPSRLAANTGELFF
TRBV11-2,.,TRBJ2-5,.,TGTGCCAGCAGCTTAGATCTCGCAGGGAACCAAGAGACCCAGTACTTC,CASSLDLAGNQETQYF
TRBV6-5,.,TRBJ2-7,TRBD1,TGTGCCAGCAGTTACTCGTACGACAGGGCCTACGAGCAGTACTTC,CASSYSYDRAYEQYF
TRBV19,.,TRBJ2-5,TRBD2,TGTGCCAGTAGTATGGGGACTAGCCCAGAGACCCAGTACTTC,CASSMGTSPETQYF
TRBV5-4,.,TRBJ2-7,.,TGTGCCAGCAGCTTGGAAGGGGCGAGCTCCTACGAGCAGTACTTC,CASSLEGASSYEQYF
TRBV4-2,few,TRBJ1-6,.,TGTGCCAGCAGCCAAGAAACGACAGGTACCTCCTATAATTCACCCCTCCACTTT,CASSQETTGTSYNSPLHF
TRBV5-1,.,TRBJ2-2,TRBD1,TGCGCCAGCACCTCCGGGGACAGCCTCTCCGGGGAGCTGTTTTTT,CASTSGDSLSGELFF
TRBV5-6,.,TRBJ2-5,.,TGTGCCAGCAGCTTGGCCCACCTGTACCAAGAGACCCAGTACTTC,CASSLAHLYQETQYF
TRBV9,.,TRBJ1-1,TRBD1,TGTGCCAGCAGCGTAGCAGCAGGGGGACCGAACACTGAAGCTTTCTTT,CASSVAAGGPNTEAFF
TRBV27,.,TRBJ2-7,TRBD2,TGTGCCAGCAGTTTATCTTCCCTAGCGGGAGAAAGTAACGAGCAGTACTTC,CASSLSSLAGESNEQYF
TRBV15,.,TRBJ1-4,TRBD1,TGTGCCACCAGCCGGACAGGTGTATTGGGTGAAAAACTGTTTTTT,CATSRTGVLGEKLFF
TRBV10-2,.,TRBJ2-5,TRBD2,TGCGCCAGCAGTGAGTCTAGCGGGGTCGGAGAGACCCAGTACTTC,CASSESSGVGETQYF
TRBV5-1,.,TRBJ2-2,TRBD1,TGCGCCAGCAGCTTGGAAAGGGGGCGGGCCGGGGAGCTGTTTTTT,CASSLERGRAGELFF
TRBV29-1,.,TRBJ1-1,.,TGCAGCGTTCAACAGTCTATCTGGACTGAAGCTTTCTTT,CSVQQSIWTEAFF
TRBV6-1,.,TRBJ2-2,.,TGTGCCAGCAGTGAAAATATGGACGGGGAGCTGTTTTTT,CASSENMDGELFF
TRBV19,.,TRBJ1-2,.,TGTGCCAGTATTACGGTCTCGTTTCACTATGGCTACACCTTC,CASITVSFHYGYTF
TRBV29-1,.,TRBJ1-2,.,TGCAGCGCTCAGGCAGGGTTGGACTATGGCTACACCTTC,CSAQAGLDYGYTF